This TCR beta chain comes out of a study of cytomegalovirus exposure and HLA in healthy donors. PCR primers comprised 60 Vbeta and 13 Jbeta primers. Here immunoSEQ multiplex PCR was the method, and the copy in TCRdb shows in-frame clones only, minus some. Of about 130,000 clones in the sample, 80% to 90% were seen once. V was shortened by 5 bases and J by 0 bases, with 10 bases between the two germline ends. Germline CDR1 SEHNR, CDR2 FQNEAQ (reference sequence). The CDR3 has 14 residues. This receptor was identified in a woman in her twenties or thirties in good health and CMV-seronegative. The rearrangement uses TRBV7-9 and TRBJ1-1; tentative D call: TRBD1 (6 bases). Material for sequencing was PBMCs. The CDR3 protein is CASSPGQLNTEAFF. The CDR3 nucleotides read TGTGCCAGCAGCCCGGGACAACTGAACACTGAAGCTTTCTTT.